The 18 T cell receptor beta chains below all came from one sample that was sequenced in a study of CD8 T cells in Susac syndrome. The RNA, about 0.45 to 1 ug, was put through reverse transcription using random hexamers. TCRdb re-called the immunoSEQ multiplex PCR reads with MiXCR, one entry per CDR3 protein. This table holds about 140,000 distinct CDR3 sequences, roughly 94% found once. The sequenced material came from CD8+ T cells from PBMCs. These receptors all stem from a human donor with Susac syndrome.

V usage is TRBV7-8 and J usage is TRBJ2-7, with D possibly matching TRBD1 (5 bases). This CDR3 spans 13 amino acids. Trimming stripped 4 bases from V and 6 bases from J, with 13 bases between. The germline V gene has CDR1 SGHVS and CDR2 FQNEAQ. The CDR3 sequence is CASSSSGSGEQYF. CDR3 bases: TGTGCCAGCAGCTCGTCAGGGTCCGGCGAGCAGTACTTC.

The chain couples TRBV20-1 to TRBJ1-5; possible D gene TRBD1, 6 bases. Trimming took off 2 bases at V and 5 bases at J, with 10 bases between the two ends. Germline CDR1 DFQATT, CDR2 SNEGSKA (reference sequence). This CDR3 has 13 residues. Here the CDR3 DNA reads TGCAGTGCTAGAACAGGGTTCGATCAGCCCCAGCATTTT. Amino acids: CSARTGFDQPQHF.

The chain is built from TRBV29-1 and TRBJ2-1, with D hard to call. The CDR3 spans 11 residues. Germline V CDR1 and CDR2: SQVTM, ANQGSEA. V was pared by 3 bases and J by 7 bases, with 7 bases between. The CDR3 DNA reads as TGCAGCGTTGAGAACTGGAATGAGCAGTTCTTC. Translation gives CSVENWNEQFF.

The chain couples TRBV11-2 to TRBJ2-7; TRBD1 matches 9 bases. Germline lookup yields CDR1 SGHAT and CDR2 FQNNGV. This CDR3 has 19 amino acids. Germline trimming cut 3 bases from V and 3 bases from J; bases unmatched to any gene: 18. The CDR3 here is CASSLGQPGQGEKDYEQYF. The CDR3 DNA sequence: TGTGCCAGCAGCTTGGGTCAACCGGGACAGGGAGAAAAAGACTACGAGCAGTACTTC.

This clonotype was counted a single time. The V call is TRBV5-1, the J call TRBJ2-1; tentatively, D is TRBD2 (6 bases). V was cut by 5 bases and J by 6 bases, with 15 bases left in between. This CDR3 is 14 amino acids long. The germline V gene has CDR1 SGHRS and CDR2 YFSETQ. Here the CDR3 reads CASSGGMGGNEQFF. For the CDR3, the DNA is TGCGCCAGCAGTGGCGGGATGGGAGGCAATGAGCAGTTCTTC.

The chain has TRBV27 and TRBJ1-2; 7 positions match TRBD1. The germline V gene has CDR1 MNHEY and CDR2 SMNVEV (reference sequence). With V trimmed by 3 bases and J by 2 bases, 6 bases remained unmatched. The CDR3 is 15 residues long. Here the CDR3 reads CASSFLRGQNYGYTF. The CDR3 DNA is TGTGCCAGCAGTTTCCTGAGGGGGCAGAACTATGGCTACACCTTC.

This chain uses TRBV20-1 with TRBJ1-2; a possible D gene is TRBD1 (5 bases). Germline V gene lookup returns CDR1 DFQATT and CDR2 SNEGSKA (reference sequence). This CDR3 has 16 amino acids. Trimming took off 0 bases at V and 5 bases at J, with 19 bases between the two ends. CDR3 amino acids: CSARDDSSQASYGYTF. CDR3 sequence (DNA): TGCAGTGCTAGAGATGATAGTTCACAGGCTTCGTATGGCTACACCTTC.

V gene TRBV10-3 combines with J gene TRBJ1-1; a possible D gene is TRBD1 (5 bases). Trimming cost V 4 bases and J 5 bases, with 8 bases left between them. The germline gives CDR1 ENHRY, CDR2 SYGVKD. CDR3 length equals 12 residues. CDR3 loop: CAISGGGTEAFF. The CDR3 DNA reads as TGTGCCATCAGTGGGGGGGGTACTGAAGCTTTCTTT.

The CDR3 here is CASSLSLGGVNEQFF. CDR3 DNA: TGTGCCAGCAGTTTATCCCTGGGCGGGGTCAATGAGCAGTTCTTC. The rearrangement links TRBV27 to TRBJ2-1, with D possibly matching TRBD2 (6 bases). CDR3 length: 15 amino acids. Trimming stripped 0 bases from V and 6 bases from J, with 12 bases between. Germline loops: CDR1 MNHEY, CDR2 SMNVEV (reference sequence).

V usage is TRBV13 and J usage is TRBJ2-1; 7 positions match TRBD2. The ends lost 5 bases at V and 6 bases at J; junction bases unmatched: 19. The CDR3 loop spans 18 amino acids. Germline-derived CDR1 and CDR2 are PRHDT and FYEKMQ (reference sequence). The CDR3 nucleotides are TGTGCCAGCAGCCCAAACCTAGCGGTGGGGGGATACCCCAATGAGCAGTTCTTC. Translation: CASSPNLAVGGYPNEQFF.

This clonotype was recorded only once. This chain links TRBV20-1 with TRBJ1-5; D is uncertain. CDR3 length equals 16 residues. Between the trimmed V and J ends, which lost 0 bases and 3 bases, there was a span of 15 bases. Germline CDR1 and CDR2: DFQATT and SNEGSKA (reference sequence). The CDR3 DNA reads as TGCAGTGCTAGAGATTTCAGAGACACGGCCAATCAGCCCCAGCATTTT. Translation gives CSARDFRDTANQPQHF.

V and J are TRBV19 and TRBJ2-1; the D gene is possibly TRBD1 (6 bases). The CDR3 has 14 residues. Germline-derived CDR1 and CDR2 are LNHDA and SQIVND (reference sequence). V gave up 2 bases and J gave up 5 bases, with 10 bases separating them. CDR3 DNA: TGTGCCAGTAGTATAACACAGGGAGACAATGAGCAGTTCTTC. Translating gives CASSITQGDNEQFF. Combining the CDR3 with reference TRBV19 and TRBJ2-1 gives the whole variable domain DGGITQSPKYLFRKEGQNVTLSCEQNLNHDAMYWYRQDPGQGLRLIYYSQIVNDFQKGDIAEGYSVSREKKESFPLTVTSAQKNPTAFYLCASSITQGDNEQFFGPGTRLTVL.

V is TRBV29-1 and J is TRBJ2-5; 10 bases fit TRBD1. V lost 2 bases and J lost 5; bases outside the gene matches: 8. The CDR3 has 15 amino acids. The V gene's germline CDR1 is SQVTM and CDR2 ANQGSEA. This CDR3 is CSVEWATGGDETQYF. DNA for the CDR3: TGCAGCGTTGAATGGGCGACAGGGGGCGACGAGACCCAGTACTTC.

The chain links TRBV11-3 to TRBJ1-5, with D possibly TRBD1 on 5 matching bases. The length of the CDR3 is 15 residues. V lost 5 bases, J lost 2 bases, and 13 bases lay in between. Germline V gives CDR1 SGHNT, CDR2 YENEEA. DNA for the CDR3: TGTGCCAGCAGCCCCTCCCCGGGGGGCAATCAGCCCCAGCATTTT. Translated, it gives CASSPSPGGNQPQHF.

The V and J genes are TRBV7-9 and TRBJ2-5; D is unclear. The V and J ends lost 5 bases and 2 bases respectively, with 12 bases between them. The CDR3 contains 14 residues. Per germline, CDR1 SEHNR and CDR2 FQNEAQ (reference sequence). The CDR3 reads CASSGRAKQETQYF. As DNA, the CDR3 is TGTGCCAGCAGCGGACGGGCTAAACAAGAGACCCAGTACTTC.

The J gene is TRBJ1-5, the V gene TRBV5-6, with 10 bases that match TRBD1. Germline assignment: CDR1 SGHDT and CDR2 YYEEEE. The CDR3 is 15 amino acids. J gave up 4 bases and V 6 bases, and 7 bases lay outside the gene matches. CDR3 residues: CASTLRTGGNQPQHF. CDR3 nucleotides: TGTGCCAGCACCCTTCGGACAGGGGGTAATCAGCCCCAGCATTTT.

The chain has TRBV20-1 and TRBJ2-7, with no clear D. V lost 5 bases and J lost 4, with 9 bases in between. The CDR3 spans 11 residues. Germline CDR1 reads DFQATT; CDR2 reads SNEGSKA (reference sequence). CDR3 sequence reads: CSAPQQYEQYF. CDR3 coding DNA: TGCAGTGCTCCTCAGCAGTACGAGCAGTACTTC.

The chain employs TRBV20-1 and TRBJ1-2; D remains unclear. The V gene's germline CDR1 is DFQATT and CDR2 SNEGSKA (reference sequence). The CDR3 consists of 14 residues. V lost 0 bases and J 6 bases, leaving 14 bases between the germline ends. The DNA for the CDR3 is TGCAGTGCTAGAGATCCGCGGGGTTTCAATGGCTACACCTTC. Amino acid sequence: CSARDPRGFNGYTF.